Listed below are T cell receptor beta chains from one sample, sequenced in a study of cytomegalovirus exposure and HLA in healthy donors. Assay used: immunoSEQ multiplex PCR; TCRdb lists only in-frame clones, some missing. The data hold about 110,000 clones, with 79% observed a single time. The specimen sequenced was PBMCs. Every receptor here comes from a woman in her 40s in good health and CMV-seronegative. CDR3s include the opening cysteine and the closing phenylalanine or tryptophan. D genes are given only for firm matches. The size of a clone is reported for some rows only, either as once, few or many, or as a class for expanded clones.

V,size,D,J,CDR3,DNA
TRBV7-9,.,TRBD2,TRBJ2-5,CASSLGTATSGRETQYF,TGTGCCAGCAGCTTGGGAACCGCTACTAGCGGGAGGGAGACCCAGTACTTC
TRBV5-1,.,TRBD1,TRBJ2-3,CASSPDRVNTDTQYF,TGCGCCAGCAGCCCGGACAGGGTAAACACAGATACGCAGTATTTT
TRBV5-1,.,.,TRBJ1-2,CASSLVDTYYGYTF,TGCGCCAGCAGCTTGGTCGACACCTACTATGGCTACACCTTC
TRBV4-1,.,TRBD1,TRBJ2-5,CASSTRQGQETQYF,TGCGCCAGCAGCACCCGACAGGGGCAAGAGACCCAGTACTTC
TRBV9,.,.,TRBJ1-2,CASSGRQEFNYGYTF,TGTGCCAGCAGCGGGCGACAGGAGTTTAACTATGGCTACACCTTC
TRBV27,.,.,TRBJ2-5,CASSLGGALGETQYF,TGTGCCAGCAGTTTAGGGGGCGCCCTCGGAGAGACCCAGTACTTC
TRBV27,.,.,TRBJ2-3,CASRSSIGTDTQYF,TGTGCCAGCAGGTCTAGCATTGGCACAGATACGCAGTATTTT
TRBV28,few,.,TRBJ2-2,CASSFRRGADTGELFF,TGTGCCAGCAGTTTCCGCAGGGGTGCTGACACCGGGGAGCTGTTTTTT
TRBV11-3,once,.,TRBJ1-1,CASSPGDGRNTEAFF,TGTGCCAGCAGCCCAGGGGACGGACGGAACACTGAAGCTTTCTTT
TRBV18,.,TRBD2,TRBJ2-5,CASSTGTSVGETQYF,TGTGCCAGCTCGACCGGGACTAGCGTAGGAGAGACCCAGTACTTC
TRBV9,.,TRBD2,TRBJ2-5,CASSVATGGEETQYF,TGTGCCAGCAGCGTAGCTACGGGGGGGGAAGAGACCCAGTACTTC
TRBV19,.,TRBD1,TRBJ2-7,CASSSWDRGDEQYF,TGTGCCAGTAGTAGCTGGGACAGGGGCGACGAGCAGTACTTC
TRBV23-1,.,TRBD1,TRBJ1-5,CASSLGAGGHNQPQHF,TGCGCCAGCAGTCTGGGGGCAGGGGGGCACAATCAGCCCCAGCATTTT
TRBV4-2,few,TRBD1,TRBJ1-5,CASSQGPGTGGVQPQHF,TGTGCCAGCAGCCAAGGCCCGGGGACAGGGGGGGTTCAGCCCCAGCATTTT
TRBV27,.,TRBD1,TRBJ1-1,CASSTRQGDMTEAFF,TGTGCCAGCAGTACCCGACAGGGGGATATGACTGAAGCTTTCTTT
TRBV2,.,.,TRBJ1-5,CASSAQGLNQPQHF,TGTGCCAGCAGCGCCCAGGGGTTAAATCAGCCCCAGCATTTT
TRBV28,.,.,TRBJ1-1,CASKQSVHTEAFF,TGTGCCAGCAAACAGTCTGTACACACTGAAGCTTTCTTT
TRBV5-1,.,TRBD1,TRBJ2-7,CASSRDRGLEEQYF,TGCGCCAGCAGCCGGGACAGGGGGCTAGAAGAGCAGTACTTC